The 19 T cell receptor beta chains listed next were all sequenced from one sample in a study of tumour-infiltrating T cells in Burkitt lymphoma. The assay was immunoSEQ multiplex PCR, and TCRdb's table has in-frame clones only and misses some. The sample includes a few hundred clones, roughly 96% seen only once; the top ten take approximately 7%. The sequenced material came from tumor tissue. The origin of the receptors is a human donor with Burkitt lymphoma.

The rearrangement joins TRBV6-1 to TRBJ1-1; D is possibly TRBD1 (6 bases). The CDR3 spans 14 residues. Trimming removed 1 base from V and 11 bases from J, with 17 bases in between. Germline CDR1 reads MNHNS; CDR2 reads SASEGT. The CDR3 region is CASSEGTETQQAFF. CDR3 sequence (DNA): TGTGCCAGCAGTGAAGGGACAGAAACCCAACAGGCTTTCTTT.

The chain carries TRBV7-9 and TRBJ2-3, with 11 bases fitting TRBD2. Germline loops: CDR1 SEHNR, CDR2 FQNEAQ (reference sequence). The V and J ends lost 1 base and 4 bases, in that order; junction bases with no gene match: 1. This CDR3 has 15 residues. The CDR3 is CASSLVLAGADTQYF. CDR3 sequence (DNA): TGTGCCAGCAGCTTAGTACTAGCGGGAGCAGATACGCAGTATTTT.

The chain joins TRBV28 to TRBJ1-4; D perhaps matches TRBD1 (5 bases). Germline V gives CDR1 MDHEN, CDR2 SYDVKM. The V end was cut by 3 bases, the J end by 14 bases, with 16 bases between. This CDR3 region has 13 residues. CDR3 in DNA: TGTGCCAGCAGTTTTTCAGGGTTCAGAATTCTGTTTTTT. Its protein is CASSFSGFRILFF.

The genes are TRBV21-1 and TRBJ2-7; the table gives TRBD1 as D, unverified against the DNA. TRBV21-1 is a documented pseudogene. The CDR3 spans 15 residues. The CDR3 here is CASSKVYSPSYEQYF. CDR3 coding DNA: TGTGCCAGCAGCAAAGTTTACAGTCCCTCCTACGAGCAGTACTTC.

V and J are TRBV20-1 and TRBJ2-7; D is unresolved. Germline V gene data show CDR1 as DFQATT and CDR2 as SNEGSKA (reference sequence). This CDR3 region has 11 residues. The V gene lost 3 bases and the J gene lost 6 bases, with 9 bases spanning the gap. The CDR3 sequence: CSASTALEQYF. The CDR3 nucleotides read TGCAGTGCTAGTACAGCTCTCGAGCAGTACTTC.

The chain combines TRBV18 with TRBJ1-4; D is uncertain. This CDR3 comprises 13 residues. V lost 1 base, J lost 6 bases, and 6 bases lay in between. Germline CDR1 KGHSH, CDR2 LQKENI. The CDR3 DNA sequence: TGTGCCAGCTCACCACAGCGGGATGAAAAACTGTTTTTT. Protein: CASSPQRDEKLFF.

The V and J genes are TRBV27 and TRBJ1-4; 7 bases align to TRBD1. The CDR3 runs to 15 residues. Germline V lookup: CDR1 MNHEY, CDR2 SMNVEV (reference sequence). J gave up 5 bases and V 6 bases, and 9 bases lay outside the gene matches. The CDR3 DNA follows: TGTGCCAGCAGCCCTAGGGGGCTTTTCAATGAAAAACTGTTTTTT. This sequence encodes CASSPRGLFNEKLFF.

Within the sample, this clone is hyperexpanded. V is TRBV4-1 and J is TRBJ1-6, with a weak D call TRBD1 (5 bases). CDR1 is MGHRA, CDR2 YSYEKL, per germline. V gave up 4 bases and J gave up 7 bases, with 11 bases separating them. This CDR3 is 14 amino acids long. The CDR3 DNA is TGCGCCAGCAGCCTGAGGGGTGACAATTCACCCCTCCACTTT. It yields the protein CASSLRGDNSPLHF.

This chain links TRBV7-2 with TRBJ2-5, with a weak D call TRBD1 (5 bases). Germline V gene sequence: CDR1 SGHTA, CDR2 FQGNSA. The ends were cut back, 5 bases at V and 5 bases at J, with 18 bases in the middle. The CDR3 loop spans 15 amino acids. The CDR3: CASSDLSRAWETQYF. The CDR3 coding sequence is TGTGCCAGCAGCGACCTAAGCAGGGCTTGGGAGACCCAGTACTTC.

The rearrangement uses TRBV6-5 and TRBJ2-7, with TRBD2 matching 8 bases. V gave up 3 bases and J gave up 3 bases; unmatched junction bases: 4. CDR1 and CDR2 (germline): MNHEY, SVGAGI. The CDR3 is 14 residues long. In nucleotides, the CDR3 is TGTGCCAGCAGTTATATTAGCGGGGTCTACGAGCAGTACTTC. The encoded protein is CASSYISGVYEQYF.

The rearrangement links TRBV9 to TRBJ1-5; D is uncertain. Germline lookup yields CDR1 SGDLS and CDR2 YYNGEE. The CDR3 has 14 amino acids. Trimming took off 4 bases at V and 0 bases at J, with 8 bases between the two ends. The CDR3 DNA sequence: TGTGCCAGCAGCCCTCGCCTTAGCAATCAGCCCCAGCATTTT. Protein sequence: CASSPRLSNQPQHF.

This sequence joins TRBV30 and TRBJ1-3; D is unclear. V was clipped by 3 bases and J by 0 bases, with 12 bases between them. Germline CDR1 and CDR2: GTSNPN and SVGIG (reference sequence). The CDR3 loop spans 15 amino acids. The CDR3 region has the DNA TGTGCCTGGAGGTCGACGACCGGCTCTGGAAACACCATATATTTT. Encoded protein: CAWRSTTGSGNTIYF.

The DNA for the CDR3 is TGTGCCAGCAGTTGGTCGGGAAAAAACATTCAGTACTTC. Protein sequence: CASSWSGKNIQYF. J is TRBJ2-4 and V is TRBV6-5; weak D call: TRBD2 (5 bases). The V and J ends lost 4 bases and 4 bases respectively, with 8 bases between them. The germline gives CDR1 MNHEY, CDR2 SVGAGI. The CDR3 sequence is 13 residues long.

This sequence joins TRBV2 and TRBJ1-1, with D possibly being TRBD1 (5 bases). The CDR3 contains 13 residues. Germline V gene lookup returns CDR1 SNHLY and CDR2 FYNNEI. V shed 7 bases and J shed 1 base, with 10 bases lying between them. The CDR3 nucleotides read TGTGCCAGCACCCGACAGAAGAACACTGAAGCTTTCTTT. It specifies CASTRQKNTEAFF.

The chain recombines TRBV27 with TRBJ2-2, with 7 nucleotides matching TRBD2. The V gene end was trimmed by 4 bases and the J gene end by 3 bases; junction bases not matched to a gene: 5. Per germline, CDR1 MNHEY and CDR2 SMNVEV (reference sequence). The CDR3 runs to 15 residues. The CDR3 sequence: CASSSRTSDTGELFF. The DNA for the CDR3 is TGTGCCAGCAGTTCCCGAACTAGCGACACCGGGGAGCTGTTTTTT.

The J gene is TRBJ1-5, the V gene TRBV6-1; D ambiguous. The CDR3 has 12 amino acids. Germline V gives CDR1 MNHNS, CDR2 SASEGT. V gave up 1 base and J gave up 11 bases, with 9 bases separating them. The CDR3 bases are TGTGCCAGCAGTGAAGTGCGGGAATCCCAGCATTTT. Residues: CASSEVRESQHF.

The rearrangement uses TRBV13 and TRBJ2-5; D is ambiguous. V lost 5 bases and J 2 bases, leaving 12 bases between the germline ends. Germline values: CDR1 PRHDT, CDR2 FYEKMQ (reference sequence). The CDR3 totals 14 residues. The CDR3 DNA reads TGTGCCAGCAGCCAAAGACTCAAACAAGAGACCCAGTACTTC. It specifies CASSQRLKQETQYF.

The CDR3 sequence is CASSQVPPGDEQYF. In DNA form, the CDR3 reads TGCGCCAGCAGCCAAGTTCCTCCAGGGGACGAGCAGTACTTC. The J gene is TRBJ2-7, the V gene TRBV4-1; D is perhaps TRBD1 (6 bases). Germline lookup yields CDR1 MGHRA and CDR2 YSYEKL. V was shortened by 1 base and J by 5 bases, with 12 bases between the two germline ends. The CDR3 consists of 14 residues.

This chain connects TRBV14 to TRBJ1-6; a weak D match, TRBD1 (6 bases). The germline CDR1 and CDR2 sequences are SGHDN and FVKESK. The CDR3 runs to 13 residues. The V gene lost 4 bases and the J gene lost 12 bases, with 13 bases spanning the gap. CDR3 DNA: TGTGCCAGCAGCCGAGGGACATTAAGACCCCTCCACTTT. Translated: CASSRGTLRPLHF.